This TCR beta chain was identified during a study of lymphopenia after photon versus proton radiotherapy. Assay used: immunoSEQ multiplex PCR; TCRdb lists only in-frame clones, some missing. Among roughly 30,000 clones listed, 81% were seen once. The CDR3 sequence is 12 residues long. V lost 11 bases, J lost 4 bases, and 12 bases lay in between. Germline loops: CDR1 LNHDA, CDR2 SQIVND (reference sequence). This clonotype was sampled from a man aged 50 to 59 with gastric cancer. The sample in question was peripheral blood, obtained from a patient treated with photon-based radiotherapy. V usage is TRBV19 and J usage is TRBJ1-3; unclear D gene. In nucleotides, the CDR3 is TGTGCCTCTCGTGGGTGGGGAAACACCATATATTTT. Translating gives CASRGWGNTIYF.